The rows below give T cell receptor beta chains drawn from one sample of a study of monozygotic twins with inflammatory bowel disease. From its re-call of the 5' RACE reads, TCRdb lists each CDR3 protein once, without DNA. Recorded for this sample: approximately 40,000 distinct CDR3 sequences. Material for sequencing was blood. The receptors stem from a human donor with ulcerative colitis or Crohn's disease, or a healthy co-twin of an affected twin (not recorded which). CDR3s include the opening cysteine and the closing phenylalanine or tryptophan. Clone size is given for some rows only: seen once, a few or many times, or a class if the clone is expanded.

V gene	J gene	clone size	CDR3 protein
TRBV28	TRBJ2-7	-	CGTLASNSYEQYF
TRBV14	TRBJ1-2	-	CASSQVGHGYTF
TRBV27	TRBJ2-5	-	CASRTLGQETQYF
TRBV24-1	TRBJ2-5	-	CATSDSGPTEYGTQYF
TRBV7-2	TRBJ2-1	-	CASGGSGGTSYNEQFF
TRBV5-1	TRBJ1-2	-	CASSESGGDYGYTF
TRBV28	TRBJ1-5	-	CATRPPEVNQPQHF
TRBV5-6	TRBJ2-2	medium-sized	CASSPGTGSAGELFF
TRBV16	TRBJ1-2	-	CASSQGSGYTF
TRBV11-1	TRBJ2-4	-	CASSLVGTSGRAGNIQYF
TRBV3-1	TRBJ2-5	-	CASSQGLLAGEETQYF
TRBV21-1	TRBJ2-7	-	CASSDRDRVYEQYF
TRBV20-1	TRBJ2-2	-	CSAAVGLAGVFGRPGELFF
TRBV28	TRBJ1-5	-	CASSYRDINQPQHF
TRBV24-1	TRBJ2-7	-	CATAGREKGHSYEQYF
TRBV27	TRBJ1-6	-	CASSSYRSPGSSPLHF
TRBV7-3	TRBJ1-5	-	CASSLTGDQPQHF
TRBV20-1	TRBJ1-4	-	CSARAGQSNEKLFF
TRBV7-2	TRBJ2-1	-	CASSLDLSQRQFF
TRBV28	TRBJ2-3	-	CASSLPLGAGAWDTQYF